This TCR beta chain was identified during a study of vaccination effects on CD4 cells after COVID-19 (dated 2022 in TCRdb). For the study in its entirety: In the ViraFEST assay, PBMC were stimulated with viral peptide pools, and antigen-specific CD4+ T cell clonotypes were then identified by expansion using TCR sequencing. Altogether, around ten COVID-19 convalescent patients and a few SARS-CoV-2-naive healthy vaccine recipients made up the full study. Cultures from other donors in the study were sequenced using the Oncomine TCR Beta short-read assay on an Illumina iSeq 100. Each well held over 1.5 million PBMC cultured in IMDM containing around 5.1% human AB serum, 8.5 to 10 IU/ml IL-2 and gentamicin, along with around 11 ug/ml peptides. Two doses of either the BNT162b2 or the mRNA-1273 mRNA SARS-CoV-2 vaccine were administered to participants. SARS-CoV-2 spike-specific CD4+ TCR repertoires from before and after mRNA vaccination were compared in COVID-19 convalescent patients and in infection-naive vaccine recipients. The study at large found these results: Marked clonal contraction was observed in both infection-induced and vaccine-induced clones at late post-vaccination timepoints, consistent with waning T cell responses. Limitations of the study were the small number of convalescent patients and the absence of early post-infection timepoints. In healthy vaccine recipients, vaccine-induced clones were almost all SARS-CoV-2 mono-reactive, with only 1 of 255 cross-reactive with common cold coronaviruses.

CDR1 and CDR2 are read off the germline V gene as LGHNA and YSLEER. The trim is 5 bases for V and 8 bases for J, with a gap of 12 bases between the germline ends. The CDR3 runs 13 amino acids, cysteine and phenylalanine included. Only the CDR3 DNA stays, 39 bases, in frame from base 1. Libraries were built with the immunoSEQ multiplex PCR assay. DNA from the cultured and isolated CD4+ T cells underwent TCR beta CDR3 sequencing. The published analysis was carried out like this. Non-productive TCR sequences were removed, reads were trimmed to the CDR3 region, and CDR3s of at least 7 amino acids were retained. The MANAFEST web app was used to pick out antigen-specific clonotypes by comparing their expansion in peptide wells with that in reference cultures. To be called positive, a clone needed expansion at FDR<0.05 compared with the reference and with all other wells, an odds ratio greater than 5, and a frequency greater than 0.1% in two replicate wells. A clonotype was defined as cross-reactive if the clonotype was significantly expanded both in SARS-CoV-2 spike wells and in at least one common cold coronavirus spike condition. Levenshtein distance calculated with the stringdist R package was used to assess CDR3 similarity, and unrooted trees were constructed with ape in R 3.6.1. This immuneACCESS table, as held by TCRdb, lists in-frame sequences with V and J called but not all clones. Of the missing ones, under half trace to an unresolved V gene in checked studies; the others have no known cause. That table supplies the V and J calls and clone size; D and trimming were determined from the DNA. The sample includes 70,000 or so clones, with about 74% observed a single time. 2% to 2.5% of the sample lies in the top ten.

On this clone: The clone's antigen remains unknown. Per-nucleotide qualities are absent, and no much larger clonotype sits a single base away.

After around 11 days of culture, CD4+ T cells were isolated with the EasySep CD4+ T cell isolation kit. The absence of prior SARS-CoV-2 infection in healthy vaccine recipients was confirmed by negative nucleocapsid antibodies before and after vaccination. Half of the culture medium was replaced with fresh IL-2-containing medium on days 3 and 7. Each peptide stimulation condition was cultured in triplicate wells unless otherwise noted. Using Ficoll-Paque Plus gradient centrifugation, PBMC were separated from whole blood and then either used fresh or cryopreserved at -140C. The QIAamp micro DNA kit was used to extract genomic DNA from the cultured CD4+ T cells.

Sequencing was performed on CD4+ T cells from PBMCs cultured without peptide, taken before COVID-19 vaccination. Here the chain combines TRBV4-3 and TRBJ1-4, and possibly TRBD1, on 5 matching bases. This receptor was identified in a human donor who received a COVID-19 vaccine. The CDR3 is CASSGTGSEKLFF. The DNA sequence is given as TGCGCCAGCAGCGGGACCGGGTCGGAAAAACTGTTTTTT.